The 4 T cell receptor beta chains below all came from one sample that was sequenced in a study of T cells in localized non-small cell lung cancer. Sequencing used immunoSEQ multiplex PCR; TCRdb keeps in-frame clones, though not all of them. Of tens of thousands of clones detected, around 90% appear once; the ten largest clones hold around 14%. The sample consisted of peripheral blood, taken before any cancer treatment. Source of these receptors: a man aged 35 to 69 with stage I squamous cell lung carcinoma.

The chain has TRBV18 and TRBJ2-7, with 11 bases that match TRBD1. V shed 6 bases, J shed 4 bases, and the junction held 11 bases outside the gene matches. Germline loops: CDR1 KGHSH, CDR2 LQKENI. CDR3 length: 16 amino acids. The CDR3, as DNA: TGTGCCAGCTCGCTTCTAGGACAGGGGGCTAGTTACGAGCAGTACTTC. This codes for CASSLLGQGASYEQYF. The full variable domain, completed using reference TRBV18 and TRBJ2-7, is NAGVMQNPRHLVRRRGQEARLRCSPMKGHSHVYWYRQLPEEGLKFMVYLQKENIIDESGMPKERFSAEFPKEGPSILRIQQVVRGDSAAYFCASSLLGQGASYEQYFGPGTRLTVT.

The rearrangement joins TRBV5-1 to TRBJ2-1, with D perhaps TRBD2 (6 bases). The germline V and J ends were trimmed by 0 bases and 6 bases, with 13 bases remaining between them. The CDR3 is made up of 15 amino acids. The V gene's germline CDR1 is SGHRS and CDR2 YFSETQ. CDR3 in DNA: TGCGCCAGCAGCTTGGGACTAGGCATCGTCAATGAGCAGTTCTTC. Amino acids: CASSLGLGIVNEQFF.

V usage is TRBV6-5 and J usage is TRBJ1-2, with 11 bases lining up with TRBD1. Germline V gene lookup returns CDR1 MNHEY and CDR2 SVGAGI. The CDR3 is 16 amino acids. Trimming removed 0 bases from V and 4 bases from J; junction bases left unmatched: 4. The CDR3 bases are TGTGCCAGCAGTTACTCACGGACAGGGGGCACCTATGGCTACACCTTC. It specifies CASSYSRTGGTYGYTF.

This chain's CDR3 is CASSQVRGQLNGGYTF. The CDR3 DNA follows: TGCGCCAGCAGCCAAGTCAGGGGACAGCTTAATGGTGGCTACACCTTC. The chain uses TRBV4-1 and TRBJ1-2, with 7 bases matching TRBD1. The trim removed 1 base at V and 7 bases at J, leaving 12 bases unmatched. This CDR3 is 16 amino acids long. Per germline, CDR1 MGHRA and CDR2 YSYEKL.